This TCR beta chain was identified during a study of cytomegalovirus exposure and HLA in healthy donors. The CDR3 loop spans 14 amino acids. Germline CDR1 and CDR2: SGHNT and YYREEE (reference sequence). After removal of 4 bases from V and 2 bases from J, the junction contained 2 bases not matched to a gene. Overall study findings and caveats: TCR sequences were mostly rare, though some public TCRs occurred in many donors. The study labeled around 160 TCR beta chains cytomegalovirus-associated.

Note on this clone: What it binds is unknown.

Profiled with immunoSEQ multiplex PCR; TCRdb holds only in-frame clones, not every one. The sample gives tens of thousands of clones, 84% of which show up once; roughly an eighth is in the top ten. The chain employs TRBV5-4 and TRBJ1-3; 8 bases are a match to TRBD1. The sequencing input was PBMCs. The TCR sequence derives from a woman younger than 35 in good health and CMV-seropositive. CDR3 sequence (DNA): TGTGCCAGCAGCCGGGACAGGACTGGAAACACCATATATTTT. Translated: CASSRDRTGNTIYF.